This note documents a single T cell receptor beta chain sequence. The clone's antigen remains unknown. There are no base qualities to consult, and no much larger clone falls within one base. The sample's time point label is to be understood as: cells obtained before transplantation from donor or recipient. CD3+CD4+ and CD3+CD8+ populations were FACS-sorted from unstimulated pre-transplant donor and recipient cells taken from spleen or lymph nodes. These data belong to a study of graft-versus-host responses after intestinal transplantation (dated by TCRdb to the early 2020s). With regard to the full study: Recipients received multivisceral, liver-intestinal, or isolated intestinal transplants. Every recipient was given anti-thymocyte globulin induction, then maintenance tacrolimus and steroids for around three years. After intestinal transplantation, graft-versus-host and host-versus-graft alloreactive T cell clones in the graft, circulation and bone marrow were tracked using bulk TCR-beta CDR3 sequencing. To identify alloreactive clones, pre-transplant mixed lymphocyte reaction products were sequenced and then compared with unstimulated pre-transplant donor and recipient T cells. Of the 20 to 25 intestinal transplant recipients enrolled in the cohort, one of whom was a retransplant, a few patients without pretransplant specimens were excluded. A peak of at least 4% donor T cells among recipient peripheral blood mononuclear cells was the definition used for donor T cell macrochimerism. Rather than going through the commercial service, samples from a few later patients were sequenced in-house on an Illumina MiSeq and processed with MiXCR.

The receptor library was made with the immunoSEQ multiplex PCR assay. In most patients, genomic DNA was isolated using the Qiagen DNeasy Blood and Tissue Kit and sent frozen to Adaptive Biotechnologies for TCR sequencing. For most patients, high-throughput TCR-beta CDR3 sequencing of genomic DNA was performed by Adaptive Biotechnologies. Processing in the source paper ran as follows. Adaptive's ImmunoSEQ software supplied the TCR sequencing data for about 18 patients, while MiXCR and VDJtools were used to process a few other patients. To correct CD4 versus CD8 sorting errors, any sequence found in both subsets at a frequency ratio below 5:1 was removed. CDR3 nucleotide sequences shared between donor and recipient were removed because their origin could not be assigned. At least 2-fold expansion over unstimulated cells and a minimum CFSE-low frequency of 0.002% (template counts) or 0.001% (read counts) were required for clones to be classified as alloreactive. Clones detected in sequenced pre-transplant spleen, lymph node, or MLR CFSE-low populations of the donor or recipient were defined as mappable. The cumulative frequency of alloreactive clones was calculated as a percentage of all sequences, weighted by copy number. This immuneACCESS table, as held by TCRdb, lists in-frame sequences with V and J called but not all clones. Of the missing ones, under half trace to an unresolved V gene in checked studies; the others have no known cause. For V, J and clone size, that table is used; D and trimming come from the DNA. This sample gives about 85,000 clones in total; around 83% of them show up just once. The ten largest clones add up to approximately 17% of the sample.

From its cysteine to its phenylalanine, the CDR3 spans 13 amino acids. The DNA shown is the 39-base CDR3, in frame from base 1. In the germline V gene, CDR1 corresponds to SNHLY and CDR2 to FYNNEI. V gives up 3 bases and J gives up 11 bases, and the segment between their germline ends measures 13 bases. What the work shows at the level of the full study, not this receptor alone: Early after transplant, peak levels of circulating GvH clones were associated with declines in HvG clones. In the allografts of patients with donor T cell macrochimerism, GvH to HvG T cell clonal ratios were high. The relatively low number and heterogeneity of intestinal transplant patients limited the conclusions. GvH clones turned up in recipient bone marrow, with some appearing earlier in ileal mucosa or blood, a pattern consistent with an intestinal mucosal origin.

The receptor comes from a human donor who received an intestinal transplant. The chain is made from TRBV2 and TRBJ2-2; the D gene identity is not certain. The sample in question was unstimulated CD8+ T cells sorted from spleen or lymph node cells, obtained before intestinal transplant. CDR3 sequence: CASSDPVLRELFF. DNA sequence: TGTGCCAGCAGTGACCCGGTGCTCCGCGAGCTGTTTTTT.